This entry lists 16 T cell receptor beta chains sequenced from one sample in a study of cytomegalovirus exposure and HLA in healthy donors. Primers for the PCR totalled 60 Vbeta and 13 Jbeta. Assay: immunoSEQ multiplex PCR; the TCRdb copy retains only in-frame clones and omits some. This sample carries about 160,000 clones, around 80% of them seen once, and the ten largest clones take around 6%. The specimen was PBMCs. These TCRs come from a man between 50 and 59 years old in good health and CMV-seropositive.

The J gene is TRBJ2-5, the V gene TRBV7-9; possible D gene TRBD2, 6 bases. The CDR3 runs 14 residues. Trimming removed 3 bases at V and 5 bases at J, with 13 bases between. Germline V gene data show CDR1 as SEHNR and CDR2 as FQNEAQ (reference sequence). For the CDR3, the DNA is TGTGCCAGCAGCTTGGTGGGACTTTCCGAGACCCAGTACTTC. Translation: CASSLVGLSETQYF.

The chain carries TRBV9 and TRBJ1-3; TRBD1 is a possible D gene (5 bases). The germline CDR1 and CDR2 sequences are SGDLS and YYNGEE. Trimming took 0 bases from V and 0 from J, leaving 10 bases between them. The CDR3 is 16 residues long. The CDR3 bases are TGTGCCAGCAGCGTAGCTCCAGGGAACTCTGGAAACACCATATATTTT. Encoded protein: CASSVAPGNSGNTIYF. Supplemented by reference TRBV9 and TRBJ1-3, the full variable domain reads DSGVTQTPKHLITATGQRVTLRCSPRSGDLSVYWYQQSLDQGLQFLIQYYNGEERAKGNILERFSAQQFPDLHSELNLSSLELGDSALYFCASSVAPGNSGNTIYFGEGSWLTVV.

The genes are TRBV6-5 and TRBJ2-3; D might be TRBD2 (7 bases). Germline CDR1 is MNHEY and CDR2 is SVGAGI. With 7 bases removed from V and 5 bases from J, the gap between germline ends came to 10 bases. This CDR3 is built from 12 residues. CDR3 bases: TGTGCCAGCATAGGGGGGGGAGATACGCAGTATTTT. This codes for CASIGGGDTQYF.

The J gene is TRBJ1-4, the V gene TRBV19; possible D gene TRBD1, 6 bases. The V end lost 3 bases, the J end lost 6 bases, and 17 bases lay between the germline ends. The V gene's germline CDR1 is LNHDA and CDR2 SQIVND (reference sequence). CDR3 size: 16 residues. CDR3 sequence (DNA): TGTGCCAGTAGTATGGGACAAAGGGGTTATTATGAAAAACTGTTTTTT. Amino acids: CASSMGQRGYYEKLFF.

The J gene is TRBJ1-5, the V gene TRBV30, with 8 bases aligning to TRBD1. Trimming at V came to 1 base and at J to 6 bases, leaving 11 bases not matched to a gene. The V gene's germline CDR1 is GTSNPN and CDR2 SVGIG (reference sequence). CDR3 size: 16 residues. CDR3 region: CAWSAEKAQGGQPQHF. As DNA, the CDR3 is TGTGCCTGGAGTGCGGAAAAAGCACAGGGGGGTCAGCCCCAGCATTTT.

CDR3 sequence: CASSQRDRGGYEQYF. In DNA form, the CDR3 reads TGCGCCAGCAGCCAAAGGGACAGGGGGGGGTACGAGCAGTACTTC. The J gene is TRBJ2-7, the V gene TRBV4-1; 11 nucleotides line up with TRBD1. V lost 2 bases to trimming and J lost 4 bases; unmatched junction nucleotides: 4. This CDR3 region has 15 residues. Germline V gives CDR1 MGHRA, CDR2 YSYEKL.

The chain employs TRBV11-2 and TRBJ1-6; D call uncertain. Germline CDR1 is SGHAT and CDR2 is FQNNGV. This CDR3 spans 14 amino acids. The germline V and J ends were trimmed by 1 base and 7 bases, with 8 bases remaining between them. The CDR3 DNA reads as TGTGCCAGCAGCTTAGGAGTAGTCAATTCACCCCTCCACTTT. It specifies CASSLGVVNSPLHF.

For the CDR3, the DNA is TGCAGCGTTGCAAGGGGACTGGGGAACACTGAAGCTTTCTTT. Amino acids: CSVARGLGNTEAFF. This chain connects TRBV29-1 to TRBJ1-1, with D perhaps matching TRBD1 (5 bases). Trimming removed 4 bases from V and 1 base from J, with 13 bases in between. Germline V gene lookup returns CDR1 SQVTM and CDR2 ANQGSEA. The CDR3 length is 14 residues. Full variable domain (outside the CDR3, taken from reference TRBV29-1 and TRBJ1-1): SAVISQKPSRDICQRGTSLTIQCQVDSQVTMMFWYRQQPGQSLTLIATANQGSEATYESGFVIDKFPISRPNLTFSTLTVSNMSPEDSSIYLCSVARGLGNTEAFFGQGTRLTVV.

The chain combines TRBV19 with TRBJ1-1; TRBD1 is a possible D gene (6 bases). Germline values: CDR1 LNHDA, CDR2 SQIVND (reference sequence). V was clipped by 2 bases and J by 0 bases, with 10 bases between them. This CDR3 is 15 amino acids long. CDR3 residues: CASSIWTAMNTEAFF. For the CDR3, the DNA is TGTGCCAGTAGTATATGGACAGCGATGAACACTGAAGCTTTCTTT. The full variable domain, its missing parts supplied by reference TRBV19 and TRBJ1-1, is DGGITQSPKYLFRKEGQNVTLSCEQNLNHDAMYWYRQDPGQGLRLIYYSQIVNDFQKGDIAEGYSVSREKKESFPLTVTSAQKNPTAFYLCASSIWTAMNTEAFFGQGTRLTVV.

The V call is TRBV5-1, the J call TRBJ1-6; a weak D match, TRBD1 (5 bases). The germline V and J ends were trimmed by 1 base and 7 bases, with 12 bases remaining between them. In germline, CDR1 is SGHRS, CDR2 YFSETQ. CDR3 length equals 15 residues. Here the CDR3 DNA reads TGCGCCAGCAGCTTGCAGGGATTGGGCAATTCACCCCTCCACTTT. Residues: CASSLQGLGNSPLHF.

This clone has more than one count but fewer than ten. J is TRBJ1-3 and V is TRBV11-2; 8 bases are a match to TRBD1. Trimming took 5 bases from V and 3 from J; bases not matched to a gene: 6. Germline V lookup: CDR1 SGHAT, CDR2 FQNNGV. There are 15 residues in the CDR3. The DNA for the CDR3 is TGTGCCAGCAGCGTGGACAGGGACTATGGAAACACCATATATTTT. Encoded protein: CASSVDRDYGNTIYF.

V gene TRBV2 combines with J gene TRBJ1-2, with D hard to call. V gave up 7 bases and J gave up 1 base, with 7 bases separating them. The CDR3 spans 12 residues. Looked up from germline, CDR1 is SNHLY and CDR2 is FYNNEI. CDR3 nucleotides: TGTGCCAGCACTAGTCTTAACTATGGCTACACCTTC. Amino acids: CASTSLNYGYTF.

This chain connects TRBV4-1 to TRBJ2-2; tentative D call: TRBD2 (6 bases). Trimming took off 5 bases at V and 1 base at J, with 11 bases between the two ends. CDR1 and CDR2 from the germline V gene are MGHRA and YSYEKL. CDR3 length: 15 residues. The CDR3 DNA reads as TGCGCCAGCAGCGGGATGGGGGGGAACACCGGGGAGCTGTTTTTT. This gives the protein CASSGMGGNTGELFF.

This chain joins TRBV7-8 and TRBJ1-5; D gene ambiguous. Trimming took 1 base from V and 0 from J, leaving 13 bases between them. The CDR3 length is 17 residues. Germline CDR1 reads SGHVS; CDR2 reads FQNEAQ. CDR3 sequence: CASSLVGSPYSNQPQHF. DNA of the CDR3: TGTGCCAGCAGCTTAGTGGGGAGCCCTTATAGCAATCAGCCCCAGCATTTT.

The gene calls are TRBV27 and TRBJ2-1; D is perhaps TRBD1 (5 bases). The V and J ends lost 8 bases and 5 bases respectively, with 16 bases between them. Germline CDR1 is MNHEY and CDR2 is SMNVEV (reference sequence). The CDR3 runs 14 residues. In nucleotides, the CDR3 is TGTGCCAGCTCCCTCCAGGGTTCCCACAATGAGCAGTTCTTC. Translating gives CASSLQGSHNEQFF.

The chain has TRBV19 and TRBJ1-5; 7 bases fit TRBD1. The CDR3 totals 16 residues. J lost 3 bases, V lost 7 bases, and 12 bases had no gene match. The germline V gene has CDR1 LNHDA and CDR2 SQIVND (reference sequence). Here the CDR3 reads CASTPPPGQINQPQHF. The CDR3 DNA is TGTGCCAGTACCCCTCCTCCGGGACAGATCAATCAGCCCCAGCATTTT.